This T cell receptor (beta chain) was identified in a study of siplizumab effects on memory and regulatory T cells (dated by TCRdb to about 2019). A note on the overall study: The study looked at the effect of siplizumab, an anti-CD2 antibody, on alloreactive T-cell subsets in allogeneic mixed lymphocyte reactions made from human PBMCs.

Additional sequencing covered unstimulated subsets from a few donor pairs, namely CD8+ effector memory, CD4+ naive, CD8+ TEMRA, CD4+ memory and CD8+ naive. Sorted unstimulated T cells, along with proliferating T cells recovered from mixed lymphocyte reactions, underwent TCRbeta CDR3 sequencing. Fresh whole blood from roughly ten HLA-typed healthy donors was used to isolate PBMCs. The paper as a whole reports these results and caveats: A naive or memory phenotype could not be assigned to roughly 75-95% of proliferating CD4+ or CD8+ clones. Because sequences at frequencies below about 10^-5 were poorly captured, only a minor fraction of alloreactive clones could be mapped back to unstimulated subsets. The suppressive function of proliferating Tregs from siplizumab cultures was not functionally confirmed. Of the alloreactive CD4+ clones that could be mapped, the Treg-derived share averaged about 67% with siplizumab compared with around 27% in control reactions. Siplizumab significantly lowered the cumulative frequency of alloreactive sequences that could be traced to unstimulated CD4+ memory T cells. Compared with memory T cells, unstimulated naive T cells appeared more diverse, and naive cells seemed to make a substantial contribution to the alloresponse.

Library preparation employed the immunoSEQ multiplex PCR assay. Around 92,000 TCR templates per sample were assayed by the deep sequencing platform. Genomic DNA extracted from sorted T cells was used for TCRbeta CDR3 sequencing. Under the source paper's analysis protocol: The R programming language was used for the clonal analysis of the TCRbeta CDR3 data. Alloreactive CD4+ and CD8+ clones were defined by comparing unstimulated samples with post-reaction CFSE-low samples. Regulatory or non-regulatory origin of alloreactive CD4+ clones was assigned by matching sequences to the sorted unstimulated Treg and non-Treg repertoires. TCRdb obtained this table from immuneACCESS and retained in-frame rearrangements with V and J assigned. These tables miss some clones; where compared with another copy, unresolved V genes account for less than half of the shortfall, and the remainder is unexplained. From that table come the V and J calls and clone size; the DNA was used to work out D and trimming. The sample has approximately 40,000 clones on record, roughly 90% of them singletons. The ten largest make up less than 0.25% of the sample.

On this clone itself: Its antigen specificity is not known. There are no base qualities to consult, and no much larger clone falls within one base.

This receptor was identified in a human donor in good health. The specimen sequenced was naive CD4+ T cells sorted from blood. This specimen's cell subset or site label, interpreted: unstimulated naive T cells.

The sequence in DNA is TGTGCCAGCAGTTACTGGACAGTTAATGAAAAACTGTTTTTT. Its protein product is CASSYWTVNEKLFF. This chain is built from TRBV6-6 and TRBJ1-4; a tentative D call is TRBD1 (6 bases match). CDR1 and CDR2, per the germline V gene (reference sequence), are MNHNY and SVGAGI. V sheds 1 base and J sheds 4 bases, leaving 7 bases between their ends. Counted from cysteine to phenylalanine, this CDR3 has 14 amino acids. Here the CDR3 DNA is all that survives: 42 bases in frame from base 1.